One and the same sample provided the 22 T cell receptor beta chains below, sequenced in a study of CD8+ T cells in alopecia areata. As for treatment: oral pan-JAK inhibitor, 5-10 mg twice daily. Collected material from alopecia areata patients comprised lesional scalp punch biopsies and peripheral blood. The authors extracted RNA and reverse transcribed it into cDNA as the sequencing template. Libraries were prepared by immunoSEQ multiplex PCR; TCRdb keeps only in-frame clonotypes and omits some of them. Counted here are about 1,400 clones, around 80% occurring once; the ten biggest clones make up about 10%. Specimen: skin, collected at week 24, from a patient treated with tofacitinib. The receptors stem from a human donor with alopecia areata.

In DNA, the CDR3 is TGCAGCGTTGATCCGGGACAAGGCACAGATACGCAGTATTTT. Its translation is CSVDPGQGTDTQYF. V usage is TRBV29-1 and J usage is TRBJ2-3; possibly TRBD1 for D (6 bases). V lost 3 bases, J lost 1 base, and 11 bases lay in between. The germline V gene has CDR1 SQVTM and CDR2 ANQGSEA. The CDR3 length is 14 residues.

This clone showed up just a few times. V usage is TRBV27 and J usage is TRBJ2-7; D is perhaps TRBD2 (5 bases). CDR3 length equals 12 residues. Trimming shortened V by 6 bases and J by 2 bases, and 8 bases separated the two germline ends. CDR1 and CDR2 (germline): MNHEY, SMNVEV (reference sequence). CDR3 nucleotide sequence: TGTGCCAGCAGGTCCGGGACCTACGAGCAGTACTTC. Amino acids: CASRSGTYEQYF.

The rearrangement joins TRBV27 to TRBJ2-7; D call uncertain. Germline lookup yields CDR1 MNHEY and CDR2 SMNVEV (reference sequence). Trimming took off 2 bases at V and 2 bases at J, with 10 bases between the two ends. The CDR3 is made up of 14 amino acids. The CDR3 sequence is CASSLMPGAYEQYF. The CDR3, as DNA: TGTGCCAGCAGTTTAATGCCAGGCGCCTACGAGCAGTACTTC.

This clone is a singleton in its sample. This chain uses TRBV4-2 with TRBJ1-2; TRBD1 aligns across 8 bases. The germline V gene encodes CDR1 LGHNA and CDR2 YNFKEQ. This CDR3 spans 14 amino acids. The V and J ends lost 6 bases and 6 bases, in that order; junction bases with no gene match: 9. CDR3: CASSPTGGRDGYTF. The CDR3 DNA reads TGTGCCAGCAGTCCAACAGGGGGGAGAGATGGCTACACCTTC.

This clone occurred once. CDR3 protein: CASSTRATYEQYF. The CDR3 DNA is TGTGCCAGCAGCACCCGGGCCACCTACGAGCAGTACTTC. The chain has TRBV5-6 and TRBJ2-7; D unresolved. The germline gives CDR1 SGHDT, CDR2 YYEEEE. V lost 4 bases, J lost 2 bases, and 10 bases lay in between. The CDR3 loop spans 13 amino acids. The full variable domain, rest sourced from reference TRBV5-6 and TRBJ2-7, is DAGVTQSPTHLIKTRGQQVTLRCSPKSGHDTVSWYQQALGQGPQFIFQYYEEEERQRGNFPDRFSGHQFPNYSSELNVNALLLGDSALYLCASSTRATYEQYFGPGTRLTVT.

The chain employs TRBV5-1 and TRBJ1-1; a possible D gene is TRBD1 (5 bases). CDR3 length equals 15 residues. V lost 4 bases and J 1 base, leaving 14 bases between the germline ends. Germline CDR1 and CDR2: SGHRS and YFSETQ. CDR3 amino acids: CASSDWGTANTEAFF. CDR3 coding DNA: TGCGCCAGCAGCGACTGGGGGACTGCGAACACTGAAGCTTTCTTT.

This chain uses TRBV18 with TRBJ2-4, with 8 bases that match TRBD2. Germline V gene data show CDR1 as KGHSH and CDR2 as LQKENI. After removal of 8 bases from V and 4 bases from J, the junction contained 4 bases not matched to a gene. This CDR3 is built from 13 residues. The DNA for the CDR3 is TGTGCCAGCGCCAGCGGGGGTAAAAACATTCAGTACTTC. This encodes CASASGGKNIQYF.

This clone was seen a handful of times. The V gene is TRBV4-1, the J gene TRBJ1-4; the match to TRBD1 covers 7 bases. This CDR3 region has 14 residues. Germline CDR1 MGHRA, CDR2 YSYEKL. J lost 5 bases, V lost 3 bases, and 3 bases had no gene match. The CDR3 nucleotides read TGCGCCAGCAGCCAGGACAGGCTAAATGAAAAACTGTTTTTT. Its protein is CASSQDRLNEKLFF.

A single count supports this clone. The sample contains more than one DNA sequence encoding this CDR3. The V gene is TRBV10-3, the J gene TRBJ1-2, with TRBD1 matching over 8 bases. This CDR3 region has 15 residues. The germline gives CDR1 ENHRY, CDR2 SYGVKD. V shed 2 bases and J 4 bases; nucleotides not matched to a gene: 6. DNA of the CDR3: TGTGCCATCAGTGAGGGCCAGGGGGCGAGCTATGGCTACACCTTC. This gives the protein CAISEGQGASYGYTF.

Regarding this clone: This could be a read error, since a much larger clone is one nucleotide away. The V gene is TRBV5-6, the J gene TRBJ2-1; 8 bases fit TRBD2. Per the germline V gene, CDR1 is SGHDT and CDR2 is YYEEEE. Trimming removed 4 bases from V and 5 bases from J; junction bases left unmatched: 11. The CDR3 runs to 16 residues. The DNA of the CDR3 is TGTGCCAGCAGCCCAGTAGGCGGGGGGATTGACAATGAGCAGTTCTTC. Its translation is CASSPVGGGIDNEQFF.

The V call is TRBV5-1, the J call TRBJ2-6, with D possibly matching TRBD2 (5 bases). Trimming took off 7 bases at V and 5 bases at J, with 19 bases between the two ends. The CDR3 sequence is 16 residues long. Germline V lookup: CDR1 SGHRS, CDR2 YFSETQ. DNA for the CDR3: TGCGCCAGCGAAAGCGGTTCACAAAGTCGGGCCAACGTCCTGACTTTC. Its protein is CASESGSQSRANVLTF.

This clone was observed once. The sample has other DNA sequences that encode this CDR3 too. The rearrangement links TRBV2 to TRBJ1-2; 10 bases line up with TRBD1. The CDR3 covers 14 residues. Germline V gene sequence: CDR1 SNHLY, CDR2 FYNNEI. V lost 0 bases to trimming and J lost 6 bases; unmatched junction nucleotides: 1. CDR3 bases: TGTGCCAGCAGTGAAGCCGGGACAGGGGATGGCTACACCTTC. It encodes CASSEAGTGDGYTF.

The chain carries TRBV6-1 and TRBJ2-1, with 10 nucleotides matching TRBD2. The junction had 13 bases not matched to a gene; V was cut back by 2 bases and J by 9 bases. CDR1 is MNHNS and CDR2 is SASEGT in the germline V gene. This CDR3 spans 17 amino acids. CDR3 DNA: TGTGCCAGCAGTGAATCGGCTAGCGGGGGCCCATTGGGTGAGCAGTTCTTC. Translated, it gives CASSESASGGPLGEQFF.

Only a few counts were recorded for this clone. V usage is TRBV19 and J usage is TRBJ2-2; the D is unclear. V lost 6 bases, J lost 10 bases, and 15 bases lay in between. CDR3 size: 13 residues. CDR1 is LNHDA, CDR2 SQIVND, per germline (reference sequence). CDR3 coding DNA: TGTGCCAGTAGCATAACATCTAGGGTGGAGCTGTTTTTT. Its translation is CASSITSRVELFF. Using reference TRBV19 and TRBJ2-2 for the parts outside the CDR3, the full variable domain is DGGITQSPKYLFRKEGQNVTLSCEQNLNHDAMYWYRQDPGQGLRLIYYSQIVNDFQKGDIAEGYSVSREKKESFPLTVTSAQKNPTAFYLCASSITSRVELFFGEGSRLTVL.

The chain recombines TRBV5-4 with TRBJ1-6, with 10 bases identical to TRBD1. The CDR3 is 16 residues long. Germline V gene lookup returns CDR1 SGHNT and CDR2 YYREEE (reference sequence). V lost 4 bases, J lost 9 bases, and 10 bases stayed unmatched. CDR3 DNA sequence: TGTGCCAGCAGCCCTGCTCCCGGGACAGGGGTTTCACCCCTCCACTTT. Amino acid sequence: CASSPAPGTGVSPLHF. Combining the CDR3 with reference TRBV5-4 and TRBJ1-6 gives the whole variable domain ETGVTQSPTHLIKTRGQQVTLRCSSQSGHNTVSWYQQALGQGPQFIFQYYREEENGRGNFPPRFSGLQFPNYSSELNVNALELDDSALYLCASSPAPGTGVSPLHFGNGTRLTVT.

The rearrangement uses TRBV13 and TRBJ2-4; 10 bases fit TRBD2. Germline CDR1 is PRHDT and CDR2 is FYEKMQ (reference sequence). Unmatched junction bases numbered 2, after V lost 2 bases and J lost 4 bases. The CDR3 contains 15 residues. For the CDR3, the DNA is TGTGCCAGCAGCTTACAGCGGGGGGGAAAAAACATTCAGTACTTC. Translating it yields CASSLQRGGKNIQYF.

This clone was found once. The chain carries TRBV2 and TRBJ1-5; D remains ambiguous. V dropped 2 bases and J dropped 2 bases, with 4 bases sitting between them. This CDR3 has 13 amino acids. Looked up from germline, CDR1 is SNHLY and CDR2 is FYNNEI. The CDR3: CASSEMGNQPQHF. The CDR3 nucleotides read TGTGCCAGCAGTGAAATGGGCAATCAGCCCCAGCATTTT.

In its sample, this clone was seen once. V usage is TRBV11-1 and J usage is TRBJ1-6, with D perhaps matching TRBD1 (6 bases). This CDR3 has 15 amino acids. The V and J ends lost 5 bases and 6 bases respectively, with 14 bases between them. Germline CDR1 SGHAT, CDR2 FQDESV (reference sequence). CDR3 amino acids: CASSLTDSLNSPLHF. CDR3 sequence (DNA): TGTGCCAGCAGCCTAACGGACAGCCTTAATTCACCCCTCCACTTT.

The chain joins TRBV7-9 to TRBJ1-2; no definite D call. Germline CDR1 reads SEHNR; CDR2 reads FQNEAQ (reference sequence). The CDR3 length is 15 residues. V was shortened by 0 bases and J by 3 bases, with 11 bases between the two germline ends. The CDR3 nucleotides read TGTGCCAGCAGCTTAGCGCTGACCGTACACTATGGCTACACCTTC. It specifies CASSLALTVHYGYTF.

The chain uses TRBV19 and TRBJ2-2; either TRBD1 or TRBD2 may supply D (5 bases each). Trimming shortened V by 6 bases and J by 0 bases, and 11 bases separated the two germline ends. Per the germline V gene, CDR1 is LNHDA and CDR2 is SQIVND (reference sequence). The CDR3 spans 15 residues. CDR3 bases: TGTGCCAGTAGACCGGGACCGACGAACACCGGGGAGCTGTTTTTT. Protein: CASRPGPTNTGELFF.

The V call is TRBV19, the J call TRBJ2-5; either TRBD1 or TRBD2 may fit D (5 bases each). The better agreement between TRBJ2-7 and the DNA end casts doubt on the J call. CDR1 LNHDA and CDR2 SQIVND come from the germline V gene (reference sequence). The CDR3 contains 14 residues. CDR3 sequence reads: CASSRRDGVYEQYF. As DNA, the CDR3 is TGTGCCAGTAGTAGACGGGACGGCGTCTACGAGCAGTACTTC.

The chain carries TRBV7-2 and TRBJ2-7, with TRBD2 as a possible D gene (7 bases). Germline V gives CDR1 SGHTA, CDR2 FQGNSA. The V and J ends lost 2 bases and 2 bases respectively, with 13 bases between them. CDR3 length equals 15 residues. The CDR3 region is CASSLSGGSAYEQYF. The CDR3 coding sequence is TGTGCCAGCAGCTTATCGGGGGGCTCTGCCTACGAGCAGTACTTC.